This T cell receptor (beta chain) was found in a study of CD8 T cells in Susac syndrome. The study, taken as a whole, reports: The study admitted that it had a relatively small number of individuals in its TCR sequencing and HLA analysis.

About this clonotype itself: Its matching antigen is unknown.

Germline-derived CDR1 and CDR2 are SGDLS and YYNGEE. V trimming: 3 bases; J trimming: 4 bases; junction bases outside the gene matches: 11. This CDR3 contains 16 residues. Random hexamers were used to reverse transcribe the RNA input (0.5 to 1 ug). Amplification of TCR beta CDR3 spanned 54 Vbeta and 13 Jbeta via immunoSEQ multiplex PCR. TCRdb reanalysed the immunoSEQ multiplex PCR reads using MiXCR and keeps one entry per CDR3 protein. The sample holds about 400,000 distinct CDR3 sequences; 75% to 90% are singletons and the top ten take about 0.12%. Sequenced sample: CD8+ T cells from PBMCs. The chain has TRBV9 and TRBJ1-2; 8 positions match TRBD1. The receptor's source is a human donor with multiple sclerosis. CDR3 sequence: CASSGSDRGATYGYTF. CDR3 coding DNA: TGTGCCAGCAGCGGATCTGACAGGGGAGCGACCTATGGCTACACCTTC.